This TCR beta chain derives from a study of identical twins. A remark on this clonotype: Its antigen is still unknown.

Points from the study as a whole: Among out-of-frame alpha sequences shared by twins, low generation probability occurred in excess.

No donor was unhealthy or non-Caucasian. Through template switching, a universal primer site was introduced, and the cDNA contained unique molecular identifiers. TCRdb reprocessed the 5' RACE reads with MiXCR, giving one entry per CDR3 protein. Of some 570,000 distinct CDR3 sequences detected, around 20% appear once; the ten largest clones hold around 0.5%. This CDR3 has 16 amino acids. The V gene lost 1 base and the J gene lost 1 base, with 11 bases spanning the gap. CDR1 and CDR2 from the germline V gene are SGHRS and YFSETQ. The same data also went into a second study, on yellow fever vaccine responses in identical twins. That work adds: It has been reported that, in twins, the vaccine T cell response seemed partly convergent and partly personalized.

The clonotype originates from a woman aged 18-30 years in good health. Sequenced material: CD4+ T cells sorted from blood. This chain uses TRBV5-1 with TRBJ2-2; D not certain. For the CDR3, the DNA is TGCGCCAGCAGCTTGTCCCCCAGCCAGAACACCGGGGAGCTGTTTTTT. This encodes CASSLSPSQNTGELFF.